The 30 T cell receptor beta chains in this list originate from one sample, sequenced in a study of neurological immune-mediated disorders. One entry per CDR3 protein, called by TCRdb with MiXCR from the 5' RACE reads. The sample shows roughly 74,000 distinct CDR3 sequences, 4% to 6% of them seen only once. Sequenced input: PBMCs. These receptors originate from a young man with multiple sclerosis.

This clonotype was picked up many times. CDR3 nucleotides: TGCAGTGCTAGTTACAGCAATAATGAAAAACTGTTTTTT. Encoded protein: CSASYSNNEKLFF. The rearrangement links TRBV20-1 to TRBJ1-4; D ambiguous. CDR3 length: 13 residues. Germline CDR1 reads DFQATT; CDR2 reads SNEGSKA (reference sequence). Trimming removed 3 bases at V and 4 bases at J, with 9 bases between.

This clonotype was seen at least ten times. The rearrangement joins TRBV15 to TRBJ1-2; D may be TRBD1 (5 bases). V lost 3 bases, J lost 2 bases, and 19 bases lay in between. Germline CDR1 is LNHNV and CDR2 is YYDKDF (reference sequence). This CDR3 is built from 17 residues. The CDR3 spells CATSRVVQASKNYGYTF. CDR3 in DNA: TGTGCCACCAGCAGGGTAGTACAGGCATCAAAGAACTATGGCTACACCTTC.

This clonotype was seen ten or more times. The chain couples TRBV7-3 to TRBJ1-1; D gene uncertain. The germline gives CDR1 SGHTA, CDR2 FQGTGA. The ends were cut back, 3 bases at V and 4 bases at J, with 9 bases in the middle. The CDR3 is made up of 13 amino acids. The CDR3 is CASSLFLGTEAFF. DNA for the CDR3: TGTGCCAGCAGCTTGTTTTTGGGCACTGAAGCTTTCTTT.

This clonotype has at least ten counts. V usage is TRBV7-3 and J usage is TRBJ2-5, with a possible D match to TRBD1 (7 bases). Germline V gene data show CDR1 as SGHTA and CDR2 as FQGTGA. The germline V and J ends were trimmed by 4 bases and 5 bases, with 17 bases remaining between them. CDR3 length equals 15 residues. CDR3 DNA sequence: TGTGCCAGCAGCTCGTCAGGGGGGACATGGGAGACCCAGTACTTC. This gives the protein CASSSSGGTWETQYF.

This clonotype was seen ten or more times. This chain connects TRBV19 to TRBJ1-5, with no clear D. The CDR3 covers 13 residues. Trimming took 5 bases from V and 5 from J, leaving 10 bases between them. Germline V CDR1 and CDR2: LNHDA, SQIVND (reference sequence). The CDR3 protein is CASSQGMYQPQHF. CDR3 nucleotides: TGTGCCAGTAGTCAAGGAATGTATCAGCCCCAGCATTTT.

This clonotype was counted at least ten times. The V gene is TRBV2, the J gene TRBJ2-1; perhaps TRBD1 as D (5 bases). From germline, CDR1 is SNHLY and CDR2 FYNNEI. The V end lost 9 bases, the J end lost 9 bases, and 15 bases lay between the germline ends. This CDR3 spans 12 amino acids. Here the CDR3 DNA reads TGTGCCAGTGATAGAGACAGAGGTGAGCAGTTCTTC. Its protein is CASDRDRGEQFF.

This clonotype has ten or more counts. V and J are TRBV25-1 and TRBJ2-1; no definite D call. CDR1 and CDR2 from the germline V gene are MGHDK and SYGVNS. The V and J ends lost 4 bases and 4 bases respectively, with 2 bases between them. The CDR3 consists of 11 residues. CDR3 residues: CASSGYNEQFF. In DNA form, the CDR3 reads TGTGCCAGCAGTGGGTACAATGAGCAGTTCTTC.

This clonotype was seen repeatedly, ten times or more. The CDR3 protein is CATYDRIRGELFF. The CDR3 coding sequence is TGTGCCACCTACGACAGGATACGAGGGGAGCTGTTTTTT. The chain carries TRBV28 and TRBJ2-2, with D possibly TRBD1 on 6 matching bases. Germline CDR1 reads MDHEN; CDR2 reads SYDVKM. CDR3 length: 13 residues. Trimming took off 10 bases at V and 8 bases at J, with 17 bases between the two ends.

This clonotype has ten or more counts. The chain is built from TRBV12-3 or TRBV12-4 and TRBJ1-5, with D possibly being TRBD1 (6 bases). The V end was cut by 6 bases, the J end by 3 bases, with 12 bases between. This CDR3 is built from 14 residues. CDR3 bases: TGTGCCAGCAGCCTGACAGGCTCCAATCAGCCCCAGCATTTT. Protein: CASSLTGSNQPQHF.

The sample holds many counts of this clonotype. This chain joins TRBV15 and TRBJ1-6; the D gene is possibly TRBD1 (5 bases). The germline V and J ends were trimmed by 11 bases and 7 bases, with 21 bases remaining between them. From germline, CDR1 is LNHNV and CDR2 YYDKDF (reference sequence). The CDR3 runs to 15 residues. This CDR3 is CARKAPSGRNSPLHF. DNA of the CDR3: TGTGCCCGAAAGGCCCCATCAGGGAGGAATTCACCCCTCCACTTT.

This clonotype has at least ten counts. CDR3 loop: CSASTGTHKGLQHF. For the CDR3, the DNA is TGCAGTGCAAGCACCGGGACACACAAGGGGCTCCAGCATTTT. The chain joins TRBV20-1 to TRBJ1-5, with TRBD1 as a possible D gene (6 bases). The CDR3 covers 14 residues. The germline V and J ends were trimmed by 6 bases and 12 bases, with 24 bases remaining between them. The V gene's germline CDR1 is DFQATT and CDR2 SNEGSKA (reference sequence).

This clonotype was picked up many times. J is TRBJ2-2 and V is TRBV9, with a tentative D call TRBD2 (6 bases). The CDR3 totals 14 residues. With 0 bases removed from V and 7 bases from J, the gap between germline ends came to 10 bases. CDR1 is SGDLS, CDR2 YYNGEE, per germline. CDR3 region: CASSVVGSGGELFF. Written as DNA, the CDR3 is TGTGCCAGCAGCGTAGTCGGGAGCGGCGGGGAGCTGTTTTTT.

The chain has TRBV7-2 and TRBJ1-1; D is unresolved. From germline, CDR1 is SGHTA and CDR2 FQGNSA. CDR3 length: 13 amino acids. Trimming shortened V by 1 base and J by 3 bases, and 6 bases separated the two germline ends. The CDR3 loop is CASSLVGYTEAFF. Here the CDR3 DNA reads TGTGCCAGCAGCTTAGTGGGTTACACTGAAGCTTTCTTT.

This clonotype was recorded many times. The CDR3 loop is CAISASGTKNTEAFF. The CDR3 coding sequence is TGTGCCATCAGTGCCTCCGGGACAAAGAACACTGAAGCTTTCTTT. This chain links TRBV10-3 with TRBJ1-1; D perhaps matches TRBD1 (6 bases). The V gene's germline CDR1 is ENHRY and CDR2 SYGVKD. V was trimmed by 4 bases and J by 1 base, leaving 13 bases between them. The length of the CDR3 is 15 residues.

There are many counts of this clonotype. The chain is built from TRBV19 and TRBJ1-1, with TRBD1 matching over 8 bases. This CDR3 is 13 amino acids long. Germline CDR1 reads LNHDA; CDR2 reads SQIVND (reference sequence). V lost 6 bases and J lost 5; bases outside the gene matches: 5. The CDR3 DNA follows: TGTGCCAGTAGCCAGGGGGCGGGGACTGAAGCTTTCTTT. Its translation: CASSQGAGTEAFF.

There are many counts of this clonotype. The genes are TRBV29-1 and TRBJ2-4; tentatively, D is TRBD1 (5 bases). The CDR3 sequence is 13 residues long. Per germline, CDR1 SQVTM and CDR2 ANQGSEA. V was trimmed by 5 bases and J by 5 bases, leaving 13 bases between them. The CDR3 DNA sequence: TGCAGCGTTTCCGTAAGCAGGGAAAACATTCAGTACTTC. As protein: CSVSVSRENIQYF.

This clonotype has a count of ten or more. The gene calls are TRBV5-1 and TRBJ2-2, with a possible D match to TRBD1 (6 bases). The CDR3 runs 13 residues. V lost 0 bases and J 7 bases, leaving 7 bases between the germline ends. Germline CDR1 and CDR2: SGHRS and YFSETQ. CDR3 sequence (DNA): TGCGCCAGCAGCTTGGGGACAGTCGGGGAGCTGTTTTTT. Amino acid sequence: CASSLGTVGELFF.

This clonotype occurred many times. Here the CDR3 DNA reads TGTGCCAGCAGCCAAGGAAATCAGTGGGTACAGGGGCCATGGGGCCAATATCAGCCCCAGCATTTT. Translated, it gives CASSQGNQWVQGPWGQYQPQHF. The chain combines TRBV4-2 with TRBJ1-5, with TRBD1 identical over 7 bases. J lost 5 bases, V lost 1 base, and 26 bases had no gene match. The CDR3 runs to 22 residues. In germline, CDR1 is LGHNA, CDR2 YNFKEQ.

This clonotype was seen a handful of times. The genes are TRBV7-8 and TRBJ2-3; possibly TRBD1 or TRBD2 for D (5 bases each). V shed 5 bases and J shed 2 bases, with 11 bases lying between them. CDR1 SGHVS and CDR2 FQNEAQ come from the germline V gene. The CDR3 runs to 14 residues. CDR3 sequence (DNA): TGTGCCAGCAGCCAAACTGGGACCACAGATACGCAGTATTTT. It codes for CASSQTGTTDTQYF.

This clonotype has only a few counts. The CDR3 bases are TGTGCCAGCAGCTTAAATAGCGGAGGGACAGATACGCAGTATTTT. It translates to CASSLNSGGTDTQYF. This chain links TRBV7-3 with TRBJ2-3; the D gene is possibly TRBD2 (6 bases). Germline CDR1 SGHTA, CDR2 FQGTGA. This CDR3 is 15 amino acids long. Trimming removed 1 base from V and 3 bases from J, with 11 bases in between. Based on the CDR3 plus reference TRBV7-3 and TRBJ2-3, the full variable domain is GAGVSQTPSNKVTEKGKYVELRCDPISGHTALYWYRQSLGQGPEFLIYFQGTGAADDSGLPNDRFFAVRPEGSVSTLKIQRTERGDSAVYLCASSLNSGGTDTQYFGPGTRLTVL.

This rearrangement joins TRBV6-4 to TRBJ2-6; D ambiguous. Trimming shortened V by 5 bases and J by 2 bases, and 7 bases separated the two germline ends. CDR3 size: 14 residues. In germline, CDR1 is MRHNA, CDR2 SNTAGT. The CDR3 loop is CASSRLPGANVLTF. The CDR3 nucleotides are TGTGCCAGCAGTAGGCTCCCTGGGGCCAACGTCCTGACTTTC.

This clonotype has ten or more counts. The chain carries TRBV9 and TRBJ1-5, with a weak D call TRBD1 (6 bases). The CDR3 is made up of 14 amino acids. Per germline, CDR1 SGDLS and CDR2 YYNGEE. V lost 4 bases to trimming and J lost 7 bases, with 15 bases between them. In nucleotides, the CDR3 is TGTGCCAGCAGCCCACAGGGTACGGGGCAGCCCCAGCATTTT. This gives the protein CASSPQGTGQPQHF.

This clonotype was recorded many times. The J gene is TRBJ2-2, the V gene TRBV5-1; unclear D gene. Germline assignment: CDR1 SGHRS and CDR2 YFSETQ. The CDR3 consists of 16 residues. The V and J ends lost 4 bases and 5 bases respectively, with 18 bases between them. As DNA, the CDR3 is TGCGCCAGCAGCCTCCTAACTGGAGATGGAACCGGGGAGCTGTTTTTT. Protein: CASSLLTGDGTGELFF.

This clonotype was picked up many times. This chain joins TRBV14 and TRBJ2-7; the D gene could be TRBD1 or TRBD2 (5 bases each). CDR3 size: 13 residues. The germline CDR1 and CDR2 sequences are SGHDN and FVKESK. V dropped 4 bases and J dropped 2 bases, with 9 bases sitting between them. The DNA for the CDR3 is TGTGCCAGCAGCCCGGGACGGACCTACGAGCAGTACTTC. Amino acid sequence: CASSPGRTYEQYF.

This clonotype has ten or more counts. The rearrangement joins TRBV3-1 to TRBJ2-7; 7 nucleotides align to TRBD2. V lost 5 bases and J lost 3; bases outside the gene matches: 10. The CDR3 runs 15 residues. Germline V gives CDR1 LGHDT, CDR2 YNNKEL (reference sequence). The CDR3 loop is CASSSWRGRNYEQYF. The CDR3 DNA follows: TGTGCCAGCAGCTCCTGGCGGGGGAGAAACTACGAGCAGTACTTC.

This clonotype was recorded at least ten times. This chain uses TRBV12-3 or TRBV12-4 with TRBJ1-3; D remains ambiguous. V was cut by 7 bases and J by 0 bases, with 16 bases left in between. CDR3 length: 16 amino acids. CDR3 protein: CASIPLPLYSGNTIYF. Here the CDR3 DNA reads TGTGCCAGCATCCCCCTCCCGCTCTACTCTGGAAACACCATATATTTT.

This clonotype was seen many times. The chain carries TRBV7-8 and TRBJ1-4; D not certain. This CDR3 has 16 residues. Trimming removed 3 bases from V and 3 bases from J, with 14 bases in between. Germline-derived CDR1 and CDR2 are SGHVS and FQNEAQ. This chain's CDR3 is CASSFILVKANEKLFF. The CDR3 coding sequence is TGTGCCAGCAGCTTCATCTTGGTCAAGGCTAATGAAAAACTGTTTTTT.

Ten or more counts support this clonotype. This CDR3 is CASGRTGLANEKLFF. The CDR3 DNA is TGTGCCAGCGGACGGACGGGGTTAGCTAATGAAAAACTGTTTTTT. The gene calls are TRBV7-8 and TRBJ1-4; D not certain. The ends were cut back, 8 bases at V and 3 bases at J, with 16 bases in the middle. Per germline, CDR1 SGHVS and CDR2 FQNEAQ. There are 15 residues in the CDR3.

This clonotype was counted a few times. The V call is TRBV9, the J call TRBJ1-4, with 7 bases matching TRBD1. Germline V lookup: CDR1 SGDLS, CDR2 YYNGEE. J gave up 5 bases and V 0 bases, and 7 bases lay outside the gene matches. The CDR3 sequence is 16 residues long. CDR3 DNA sequence: TGTGCCAGCAGCGTAGGATCCGGGACAGAGAATGAAAAACTGTTTTTT. This translates into CASSVGSGTENEKLFF.

Many counts were recorded for this clonotype. Just one base apart from a much larger clone, this may be a read error. The chain combines TRBV7-2 with TRBJ1-2; perhaps TRBD1 as D (5 bases). CDR1 SGHTA and CDR2 FQGNSA come from the germline V gene. With 4 bases removed from V and 4 bases from J, the gap between germline ends came to 19 bases. The CDR3 extends over 16 amino acids. DNA of the CDR3: TGTGCCAGCAGCTCCATAATTTCCGAAGGGGTCTATGGCTACACCTTC. Amino acid sequence: CASSSIISEGVYGYTF.